A selection of T cell receptor beta chains follows, all from one sample in a study of T cell changes during pregnancy in multiple sclerosis. The data were produced by immunoSEQ multiplex PCR, yet TCRdb's version contains in-frame clones alone and is incomplete. The sample lists approximately 90,000 clones; about 93% were seen once. Sequenced material: peripheral blood, taken in the third trimester of pregnancy. These receptors were collected from a female donor with multiple sclerosis, enrolled in a pregnancy study. CDR3s include the opening cysteine and the closing phenylalanine or tryptophan. The order of the fields is J gene, V gene, D gene, clone size, CDR3 DNA, CDR3 protein. D genes are given only for firm matches. A row's size may be missing; if present it is once, few, many or a size class.

J gene: TRBJ1-1; V gene: TRBV6-6; D gene: -; clone size: -; CDR3 DNA: TGTGCCAGCAGTTTCCGGGGGGAGGGAGACACTGAAGCTTTCTTT; CDR3 protein: CASSFRGEGDTEAFF
J gene: TRBJ2-5; V gene: TRBV9; D gene: TRBD2; clone size: -; CDR3 DNA: TGTGCCAGCAGCGCCGGGACTAGCGGGAGTCTTAGAGAGACCCAGTACTTC; CDR3 protein: CASSAGTSGSLRETQYF
J gene: TRBJ2-3; V gene: TRBV29-1; D gene: TRBD1; clone size: -; CDR3 DNA: TGCAGCGTAGACCCGACAGGGTCGGGAGATACGCAGTATTTT; CDR3 protein: CSVDPTGSGDTQYF
J gene: TRBJ1-4; V gene: TRBV19; D gene: -; clone size: -; CDR3 DNA: TGTGCCAGTAGTCTCAACTTGGTCACCCTTAATGAAAAACTGTTTTTT; CDR3 protein: CASSLNLVTLNEKLFF
J gene: TRBJ2-5; V gene: TRBV29-1; D gene: TRBD1; clone size: -; CDR3 DNA: TGCAGTGGGGGGCAAACCGGGACAGGGGGCAAACAGACCCAGTACTTC; CDR3 protein: CSGGQTGTGGKQTQYF
J gene: TRBJ2-1; V gene: TRBV15; D gene: -; clone size: -; CDR3 DNA: TGTGCCACCAGCAGAGATAATTTGGGGCGGCTCGATGAGCAGTTCTTC; CDR3 protein: CATSRDNLGRLDEQFF
J gene: TRBJ1-2; V gene: TRBV28; D gene: TRBD1; clone size: once; CDR3 DNA: TGTGCCAGCAGTAAGATCGAGGGGGCCGGCTATGGCTACACCTTC; CDR3 protein: CASSKIEGAGYGYTF
J gene: TRBJ2-1; V gene: TRBV21-1; D gene: -; clone size: once; CDR3 DNA: TGTGCCAGCATCCCCAGGGGTAAGAATGAGCAGTTCTTC; CDR3 protein: CASIPRGKNEQFF
J gene: TRBJ1-4; V gene: TRBV19; D gene: -; clone size: -; CDR3 DNA: TGTGCCAGTAGATCTCCGGCGGCCTCTAATGAAAAACTGTTTTTT; CDR3 protein: CASRSPAASNEKLFF
J gene: TRBJ2-1; V gene: TRBV2; D gene: -; clone size: -; CDR3 DNA: TGTGCCAGCAGACCCAGGTTTGGGCAGTTCTTC; CDR3 protein: CASRPRFGQFF
J gene: TRBJ1-1; V gene: TRBV9; D gene: -; clone size: -; CDR3 DNA: TGTGCCAGCAGCGTAGGTTCAGGTCCGGGGGCTGAAGCTTTCTTT; CDR3 protein: CASSVGSGPGAEAFF
J gene: TRBJ1-1; V gene: TRBV11-2; D gene: TRBD1; clone size: -; CDR3 DNA: TGTGCCAGCAGCTCAATACAGGGGAGGAACACTGAAGCTTTCTTT; CDR3 protein: CASSSIQGRNTEAFF
J gene: TRBJ1-1; V gene: TRBV6-1; D gene: -; clone size: -; CDR3 DNA: TGTGCCAGCAGTGTAGGGGAGGGCACTGAAGCTTTCTTT; CDR3 protein: CASSVGEGTEAFF
J gene: TRBJ1-4; V gene: TRBV7-9; D gene: TRBD1; clone size: -; CDR3 DNA: TGTGCCAGCAGCTGGGCCTCGGGGACAGGGCCAAATGAAAAACTGTTTTTT; CDR3 protein: CASSWASGTGPNEKLFF
J gene: TRBJ2-3; V gene: TRBV7-2; D gene: -; clone size: -; CDR3 DNA: TGTGCCAGCAGCTTAGCGCCAGGGCGCACAGATACGCAGTATTTT; CDR3 protein: CASSLAPGRTDTQYF
J gene: TRBJ2-1; V gene: TRBV6-5; D gene: TRBD2; clone size: few; CDR3 DNA: TGTGCCAGCAGTTACCGAGAAGCGGGAGGGAATGAGCAGTTCTTC; CDR3 protein: CASSYREAGGNEQFF
J gene: TRBJ2-1; V gene: TRBV27; D gene: TRBD2; clone size: -; CDR3 DNA: TGTGCCAGCAGTTCACGACTAGCCCTCGGGGAGCAGTTCTTC; CDR3 protein: CASSSRLALGEQFF
J gene: TRBJ2-7; V gene: TRBV29-1; D gene: -; clone size: -; CDR3 DNA: TGCAGCGTCGGACAGGGCGGGGGATACGAGCAGTACTTC; CDR3 protein: CSVGQGGGYEQYF
J gene: TRBJ2-2; V gene: TRBV2; D gene: TRBD1; clone size: -; CDR3 DNA: TGTGCCAGCAGTCCGGGACAGGGTTTTACCGGGGAGCTGTTTTTT; CDR3 protein: CASSPGQGFTGELFF
J gene: TRBJ2-5; V gene: TRBV18; D gene: -; clone size: -; CDR3 DNA: TGTGCCAGCTCACCCGGTCTCCGAGAGACCCAGTACTTC; CDR3 protein: CASSPGLRETQYF
J gene: TRBJ2-1; V gene: TRBV5-1; D gene: TRBD1; clone size: -; CDR3 DNA: TGCGCCAGCAGCGTAGGGGGCGCTCAATACAATGAGCAGTTCTTC; CDR3 protein: CASSVGGAQYNEQFF
J gene: TRBJ2-1; V gene: TRBV4-1; D gene: TRBD2; clone size: -; CDR3 DNA: TGCGCCAGCAGCCATAGGTTTAGCGGGAGCTCCTACAATGAGCAGTTCTTC; CDR3 protein: CASSHRFSGSSYNEQFF
J gene: TRBJ2-7; V gene: TRBV29-1; D gene: TRBD1; clone size: -; CDR3 DNA: TGCAGCGGGGGGACAGCAAACTACGAGCAGTACTTC; CDR3 protein: CSGGTANYEQYF
J gene: TRBJ2-1; V gene: TRBV27; D gene: -; clone size: once; CDR3 DNA: TGTGCCAGCAGGGTAAGGGGCCCCTACAATGAGCAGTTCTTC; CDR3 protein: CASRVRGPYNEQFF
J gene: TRBJ1-1; V gene: TRBV27; D gene: TRBD1; clone size: -; CDR3 DNA: TGTGCCAGCAGTTTGGCAGGGGGCACTGAAGCTTTCTTT; CDR3 protein: CASSLAGGTEAFF
J gene: TRBJ2-5; V gene: TRBV4-1; D gene: TRBD2; clone size: -; CDR3 DNA: TGCGCCAGCAGCCAGGGGGGGAGCGAGACCCAGTACTTC; CDR3 protein: CASSQGGSETQYF
J gene: TRBJ1-4; V gene: TRBV30; D gene: TRBD1; clone size: -; CDR3 DNA: TGTGCCTGGAGTGTACTTGGAGGACAGGGGATGACTAATGAAAAACTGTTTTTT; CDR3 protein: CAWSVLGGQGMTNEKLFF
J gene: TRBJ1-2; V gene: TRBV7-3; D gene: -; clone size: -; CDR3 DNA: TGTGCCAGCAGCTTGGTGTTCGGTGCTAGCTACACCTTC; CDR3 protein: CASSLVFGASYTF
J gene: TRBJ2-2; V gene: TRBV11-2; D gene: -; clone size: once; CDR3 DNA: TGTGCCAGCAGGGCTGGGGACTGGTCCGCGAACACCGGGGAGCTGTTTTTT; CDR3 protein: CASRAGDWSANTGELFF
J gene: TRBJ2-1; V gene: TRBV2; D gene: TRBD2; clone size: -; CDR3 DNA: TGTGCCAGCACCCTACTAGCGGGTAGGAATGAGCAGTTCTTC; CDR3 protein: CASTLLAGRNEQFF
J gene: TRBJ1-1; V gene: TRBV7-2; D gene: -; clone size: -; CDR3 DNA: TGTGCCAGCAGCCTTCGGGGGGGGGCGAACACTGAAGCTTTCTTT; CDR3 protein: CASSLRGGANTEAFF
J gene: TRBJ2-7; V gene: TRBV11-1; D gene: -; clone size: -; CDR3 DNA: TGTGCCAGCAGCTCCGGACAGCACTACGAGCAGTACTTC; CDR3 protein: CASSSGQHYEQYF
J gene: TRBJ2-7; V gene: TRBV7-9; D gene: -; clone size: -; CDR3 DNA: TGTGCCAGCAGCTTAGCGTCCGGCGGTGAAAACTACGAGCAGTACTTC; CDR3 protein: CASSLASGGENYEQYF
J gene: TRBJ2-7; V gene: TRBV12-5; D gene: TRBD1; clone size: -; CDR3 DNA: TGTGCTAGTGGTTTGGTGGGGACAGGGAGGCCCTACGAGCAGTACTTC; CDR3 protein: CASGLVGTGRPYEQYF
J gene: TRBJ2-5; V gene: TRBV5-1; D gene: TRBD1; clone size: -; CDR3 DNA: TGCGCCAGCAGCTTACTACAGGGGACCCAAGAGACCCAGTACTTC; CDR3 protein: CASSLLQGTQETQYF
J gene: TRBJ2-7; V gene: TRBV7-2; D gene: -; clone size: -; CDR3 DNA: TGTGCCAGCAGCCGCCTGCTAGCTGGCGAGCAGTACTTC; CDR3 protein: CASSRLLAGEQYF
J gene: TRBJ1-2; V gene: TRBV5-1; D gene: -; clone size: once; CDR3 DNA: TGCGCCAGCAGCTTGGAGGGTAGCGGGTACACCTTC; CDR3 protein: CASSLEGSGYTF
J gene: TRBJ2-6; V gene: TRBV4-3; D gene: -; clone size: -; CDR3 DNA: TGCGCCAGCAGCCTCCAGGGTCCTGGGGCCAACGTCCTGACTTTC; CDR3 protein: CASSLQGPGANVLTF
J gene: TRBJ2-1; V gene: TRBV19; D gene: -; clone size: -; CDR3 DNA: TGTGCCAGTAGTATATCCTCGGGGAATGAGCAGTTCTTC; CDR3 protein: CASSISSGNEQFF
J gene: TRBJ2-2; V gene: TRBV10-1; D gene: TRBD2; clone size: -; CDR3 DNA: TGCGCCAGCAGTGGACTAGCGGGAGACGGGGGCACCGGGGAGCTGTTTTTT; CDR3 protein: CASSGLAGDGGTGELFF
J gene: TRBJ2-7; V gene: TRBV7-9; D gene: -; clone size: -; CDR3 DNA: TGTGCCAGCAGCTTACAGGGGCTATACTACGAGCAGTACTTC; CDR3 protein: CASSLQGLYYEQYF